This entry lists 21 T cell receptor beta chains sequenced from one sample in a study of graft-versus-host responses after intestinal transplantation. Measured with immunoSEQ multiplex PCR; TCRdb has only the in-frame clones, and not every one. The sample yields roughly 62,000 clones, 90% to 95% seen once. Here the sequenced sample was PBMCs, taken almost 120 days after intestinal transplantation. The receptors come from a human patient who received an intestinal transplant, so some T cells may come from the graft donor.

The genes are TRBV27 and TRBJ1-2; TRBD1 aligns across 11 bases. This CDR3 is built from 14 residues. After removal of 6 bases from V and 6 bases from J, the junction contained 6 bases not matched to a gene. Germline V gives CDR1 MNHEY, CDR2 SMNVEV (reference sequence). The CDR3 coding sequence is TGTGCCAGCAGAGCGGGGACAGGGGGGAATGGCTACACCTTC. Its translation is CASRAGTGGNGYTF.

V and J are TRBV6-5 and TRBJ2-1; possible D gene TRBD2, 5 bases. The V and J ends lost 8 bases and 9 bases respectively, with 23 bases between them. Germline values: CDR1 MNHEY, CDR2 SVGAGI. The CDR3 sequence is 15 residues long. The CDR3 nucleotides are TGTGCCAGCTGTTTTAGCCCCTCCAGCGGTGGTGAGCAGTTCTTC. Its translation is CASCFSPSSGGEQFF.

This clone turned up a few times. The CDR3 sequence is CASRSEGGLDEQYF. In nucleotides, the CDR3 is TGTGCCAGTAGATCGGAAGGTGGACTTGACGAGCAGTACTTC. The genes are TRBV19 and TRBJ2-7; possible D gene TRBD2, 5 bases. The V end was cut by 6 bases, the J end by 5 bases, with 17 bases between. The length of the CDR3 is 14 residues. Germline CDR1 and CDR2: LNHDA and SQIVND (reference sequence). Supplemented by reference TRBV19 and TRBJ2-7, the full variable domain reads DGGITQSPKYLFRKEGQNVTLSCEQNLNHDAMYWYRQDPGQGLRLIYYSQIVNDFQKGDIAEGYSVSREKKESFPLTVTSAQKNPTAFYLCASRSEGGLDEQYFGPGTRLTVT.

As concerns this clone: Other nucleotide sequences in the sample specify the same CDR3. This chain links TRBV7-2 with TRBJ2-2, with unresolved D. CDR1 and CDR2 (germline): SGHTA, FQGNSA. The length of the CDR3 is 14 residues. V was cut by 3 bases and J by 1 base, with 6 bases left in between. DNA for the CDR3: TGTGCCAGCAGCTTTTCAGGGAACACCGGGGAGCTGTTTTTT. Translating gives CASSFSGNTGELFF.

This clone was counted a single time. The rearrangement uses TRBV28 and TRBJ2-1; D remains ambiguous. The CDR3 extends over 11 amino acids. The V gene lost 4 bases and the J gene lost 2 bases, with 0 bases spanning the gap. The V gene's germline CDR1 is MDHEN and CDR2 SYDVKM. The CDR3 region has the DNA TGTGCCAGCAGTTCCTACAATGAGCAGTTCTTC. Translation gives CASSSYNEQFF.

This sequence joins TRBV28 and TRBJ1-6; no definite D call. Germline loops: CDR1 MDHEN, CDR2 SYDVKM. The CDR3 consists of 13 residues. Trimming left V 4 bases short and J 8 bases short, with 9 bases between. Here the CDR3 reads CASSYPIDSPLHF. CDR3 sequence (DNA): TGTGCCAGCAGTTACCCTATCGATTCACCCCTCCACTTT.

The chain is built from TRBV5-1 and TRBJ2-5, with D perhaps given as TRBD1 or TRBD2 (5 bases each). The end of the DNA aligns better with TRBJ2-7, so the J call may be wrong. The germline CDR1 and CDR2 sequences are SGHRS and YFSETQ. The CDR3 has 15 amino acids. CDR3 sequence (DNA): TGCGCCAGCAGCACACCCGGGACGGGTTCCTACGAGCAGTACTTC. Residues: CASSTPGTGSYEQYF.

This clone appeared once. The chain has TRBV7-8 and TRBJ2-7; D call uncertain. Trimming shortened V by 1 base and J by 4 bases, and 14 bases separated the two germline ends. The CDR3 loop spans 15 amino acids. Germline V CDR1 and CDR2: SGHVS, FQNEAQ. CDR3 sequence: CASSLVESADYEQYF. CDR3 in DNA: TGTGCCAGCAGCTTAGTGGAGTCAGCAGATTACGAGCAGTACTTC.

Only one count was recorded for this clone. V is TRBV19 and J is TRBJ2-1, with 11 bases fitting TRBD2. Germline V CDR1 and CDR2: LNHDA, SQIVND (reference sequence). The CDR3 runs to 14 residues. V dropped 5 bases and J dropped 6; count of bases not matched to a gene: 3. This chain's CDR3 is CASSLTSGGNEQFF. The CDR3 DNA reads TGTGCCAGTAGTCTTACTAGCGGGGGCAATGAGCAGTTCTTC.

The genes are TRBV5-1 and TRBJ2-7; D is unclear. The CDR3 consists of 15 residues. With 0 bases removed from V and 2 bases from J, the gap between germline ends came to 12 bases. Germline CDR1 and CDR2: SGHRS and YFSETQ. CDR3 sequence (DNA): TGCGCCAGCAGCTTGGGAGACCCTAGGGCCTACGAGCAGTACTTC. Translating gives CASSLGDPRAYEQYF.

The J gene is TRBJ1-6, the V gene TRBV10-3, with a weak D call TRBD1 (6 bases). The CDR3 has 14 amino acids. V was shortened by 2 bases and J by 10 bases, with 12 bases between the two germline ends. Germline V gives CDR1 ENHRY, CDR2 SYGVKD. DNA for the CDR3: TGTGCCATCAGTGAGGGACGGGGGGGCTCACCCCTCCACTTT. Translated, it gives CAISEGRGGSPLHF.

The CDR3 sequence: CASSFQDSGSPLHF. The CDR3 nucleotides are TGTGCCAGCAGCTTCCAGGATTCGGGATCACCCCTCCACTTT. The V gene is TRBV5-6, the J gene TRBJ1-6; no clear D gene. CDR1 is SGHDT and CDR2 is YYEEEE in the germline V gene. The CDR3 consists of 14 residues. The V gene lost 2 bases and the J gene lost 10 bases, with 13 bases spanning the gap.

The chain is built from TRBV11-3 and TRBJ1-2; D is perhaps TRBD1 (5 bases). The CDR3 is 12 amino acids. Trimming shortened V by 5 bases and J by 6 bases, and 10 bases separated the two germline ends. Germline CDR1 SGHNT, CDR2 YENEEA. CDR3 residues: CASSQRGDGYTF. Written as DNA, the CDR3 is TGTGCCAGCAGCCAACGGGGGGATGGCTACACCTTC.

The chain couples TRBV28 to TRBJ2-7; D may match TRBD1 or TRBD2 (5 bases each). This CDR3 has 15 amino acids. The V end lost 4 bases, the J end lost 3 bases, and 16 bases lay between the germline ends. The germline CDR1 and CDR2 sequences are MDHEN and SYDVKM. The CDR3 region has the DNA TGTGCCAGCAGTTCGGGACCCGTTGACCGCTACGAGCAGTACTTC. It yields the protein CASSSGPVDRYEQYF.

The chain recombines TRBV11-2 with TRBJ1-1, with D unclear. The germline V gene has CDR1 SGHAT and CDR2 FQNNGV. The CDR3 spans 14 residues. V was pared by 0 bases and J by 6 bases, with 11 bases between. The CDR3 sequence: CASSLDGPSAEAFF. CDR3 nucleotides: TGTGCCAGCAGCTTAGATGGCCCCAGCGCTGAAGCTTTCTTT.

This clone was picked up one time. The genes are TRBV9 and TRBJ1-3, with D possibly being TRBD1 (6 bases). This CDR3 is 15 amino acids long. The V gene lost 3 bases and the J gene lost 0 bases, with 10 bases spanning the gap. Germline V gene data show CDR1 as SGDLS and CDR2 as YYNGEE. The chain's CDR3 is CASSDSGDSGNTIYF. The CDR3 DNA sequence: TGTGCCAGCAGCGATTCAGGGGACTCTGGAAACACCATATATTTT.

The CDR3 bases are TGTGCCAGCGCCTCCTGGGGGGAGGCCCAAGAGACCCAGTACTTC. This codes for CASASWGEAQETQYF. The gene calls are TRBV19 and TRBJ2-5, with TRBD2 as a possible D gene (6 bases). V was cut by 9 bases and J by 1 base, with 18 bases left in between. The CDR3 has 15 amino acids. Germline CDR1 LNHDA, CDR2 SQIVND (reference sequence).

This rearrangement joins TRBV6-5 to TRBJ2-1, with D perhaps matching TRBD1 (5 bases). CDR3 length: 13 residues. V lost 4 bases to trimming and J lost 8 bases, with 12 bases between them. CDR1 is MNHEY, CDR2 SVGAGI, per germline. The CDR3 DNA follows: TGTGCCAGCAGTTTTCAGGGCTTTGATGAGCAGTTCTTC. Amino acids: CASSFQGFDEQFF.

CDR3: CASSLGISYNEQFF. The CDR3, as DNA: TGCGCCAGCAGCCTGGGGATATCCTACAATGAGCAGTTCTTC. The chain carries TRBV5-1 and TRBJ2-1; D ambiguous. Germline CDR1 reads SGHRS; CDR2 reads YFSETQ. V was cut by 4 bases and J by 1 base, with 9 bases left in between. The CDR3 totals 14 residues.

The gene calls are TRBV27 and TRBJ1-5, with 7 bases fitting TRBD1. Germline assignment: CDR1 MNHEY and CDR2 SMNVEV (reference sequence). The CDR3 has 15 amino acids. The J segment lost 4 bases and the V segment lost 9 bases, leaving 12 bases of the junction unmatched. In DNA form, the CDR3 reads TGTGCCAGATCCCGGACAGGTCGATGGAATCAGCCCCAGCATTTT. This translates into CARSRTGRWNQPQHF.

This sequence joins TRBV10-2 and TRBJ2-7, with 12 positions matching TRBD2. Germline V gene lookup returns CDR1 WSHSY and CDR2 SAAADI. V lost 6 bases to trimming and J lost 4 bases; unmatched junction nucleotides: 1. The CDR3 runs 13 residues. The CDR3 is CASRTSGRYEQYF. The CDR3 DNA sequence: TGCGCCAGCAGGACTAGCGGGAGATACGAGCAGTACTTC.